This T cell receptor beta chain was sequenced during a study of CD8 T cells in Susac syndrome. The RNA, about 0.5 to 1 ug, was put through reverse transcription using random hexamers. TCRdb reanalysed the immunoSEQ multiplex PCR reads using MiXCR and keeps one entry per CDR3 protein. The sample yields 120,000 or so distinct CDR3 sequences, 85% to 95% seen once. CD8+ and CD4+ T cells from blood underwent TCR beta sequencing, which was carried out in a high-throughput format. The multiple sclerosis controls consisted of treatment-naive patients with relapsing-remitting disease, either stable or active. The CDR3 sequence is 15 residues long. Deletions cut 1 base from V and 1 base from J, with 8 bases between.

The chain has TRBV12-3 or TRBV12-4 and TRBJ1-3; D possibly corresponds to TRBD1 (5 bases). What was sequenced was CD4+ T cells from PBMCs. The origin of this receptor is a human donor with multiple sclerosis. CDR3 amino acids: CASSLGGASGNTIYF. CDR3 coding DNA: TGTGCCAGCAGTTTAGGAGGGGCTTCTGGAAACACCATATATTTT.